The 28 T cell receptor beta chains presented below share a single source sample, sequenced in a study of CD4 T cells in relation to SARS-CoV-2 and coronaviruses. Before the COVID-19 pandemic, during about 2010-2019, CD4+ T cells were taken from unexposed donors. Isolation of CD4+ T cells took place after approximately 10 days in culture. These receptors have no known antigen. Assay: immunoSEQ multiplex PCR; the TCRdb copy retains only in-frame clones and omits some. The sample lists about 22,000 clones, about three quarters occurring once. Sequencing was carried out using CD4+ T cells from PBMCs, cultured in vitro. The receptors here all came from a human donor in good health.

This sequence joins TRBV19 and TRBJ1-6; D unresolved. The CDR3 runs 16 residues. Germline CDR1 LNHDA, CDR2 SQIVND (reference sequence). The germline V and J ends were trimmed by 6 bases and 9 bases, with 21 bases remaining between them. CDR3 in amino acids: CASRPEDGPMGSPLHF. The CDR3 bases are TGTGCCAGTAGACCTGAGGACGGCCCAATGGGTTCACCCCTCCACTTT.

The CDR3 DNA sequence: TGCGCCAGCAGAGACGGGACTAGCGGTAGCACAGATACGCAGTATTTT. Its protein is CASRDGTSGSTDTQYF. The V gene is TRBV5-1, the J gene TRBJ2-3, with TRBD2 matching over 11 bases. The germline V gene encodes CDR1 SGHRS and CDR2 YFSETQ. The junction had 5 bases not matched to a gene; V was cut back by 5 bases and J by 0 bases. The CDR3 has 16 amino acids. The full variable domain, completed using reference TRBV5-1 and TRBJ2-3, is KAGVTQTPRYLIKTRGQQVTLSCSPISGHRSVSWYQQTPGQGLQFLFEYFSETQRNKGNFPGRFSGRQFSNSRSEMNVSTLELGDSALYLCASRDGTSGSTDTQYFGPGTRLTVL.

A few counts support this clone. Relative to the germline gene, one junction end is altered; a read error may explain this. The chain carries TRBV3-1 (or the pseudogene TRBV3-2) and TRBJ2-7, with a tentative D call TRBD2 (5 bases). The CDR3 totals 11 residues. Per germline, CDR1 LGHDT and CDR2 YNNKEL (reference sequence). CDR3 loop: CASSQERVLEF. The CDR3 DNA reads as TGTGCCAGCAGCCAAGAGCGGGTCTTAGAGTTC.

This clone occurred once. The chain couples TRBV6-6 to TRBJ2-3; D possibly corresponds to TRBD1 (6 bases). Trimming shortened V by 5 bases and J by 2 bases, and 26 bases separated the two germline ends. CDR3 size: 19 residues. CDR1 is MNHNY and CDR2 is SVGAGI in the germline V gene (reference sequence). CDR3 nucleotide sequence: TGTGCCAGCAGTCGACATCAACGTACGGGACAACGATCCACAGATACGCAGTATTTT. It yields the protein CASSRHQRTGQRSTDTQYF.

This sequence joins TRBV9 and TRBJ2-4; 10 positions match TRBD1. The junction had 7 bases not matched to a gene; V was cut back by 4 bases and J by 9 bases. The CDR3 loop spans 14 amino acids. In germline, CDR1 is SGDLS, CDR2 YYNGEE. The CDR3 protein is CASSPGQGSGIQYF. The CDR3 DNA reads TGTGCCAGCAGCCCGGGACAGGGGAGCGGCATTCAGTACTTC.

This chain connects TRBV19 to TRBJ2-1, with 9 positions matching TRBD2. The CDR3 consists of 15 residues. Germline CDR1 is LNHDA and CDR2 is SQIVND (reference sequence). Unmatched junction bases numbered 3, after V lost 0 bases and J lost 6 bases. DNA of the CDR3: TGTGCCAGTAGTATAGATGTAGCGGGAGTCAATGAGCAGTTCTTC. This sequence encodes CASSIDVAGVNEQFF.

This clone was observed once. The rearrangement joins TRBV29-1 to TRBJ1-2; D is undetermined. The germline CDR1 and CDR2 sequences are SQVTM and ANQGSEA. The length of the CDR3 is 12 residues. Trimming left V 4 bases short and J 7 bases short, with 13 bases between. The CDR3 DNA follows: TGCAGCGTTGGCGGAGTGGCAGTTGGCTACACCTTC. Its protein is CSVGGVAVGYTF.

The chain employs TRBV5-1 and TRBJ1-1; no clear D gene. CDR3 length: 14 residues. Trimming cost V 0 bases and J 8 bases, with 14 bases left between them. The germline CDR1 and CDR2 sequences are SGHRS and YFSETQ. The CDR3 sequence is CASSLEAGLSEAFF. The CDR3 DNA reads TGCGCCAGCAGCTTGGAGGCCGGACTAAGCGAAGCTTTCTTT.

The J gene is TRBJ2-7, the V gene TRBV27; TRBD1 matches 8 bases. J lost 2 bases, V lost 5 bases, and 14 bases had no gene match. The length of the CDR3 is 17 residues. Germline-derived CDR1 and CDR2 are MNHEY and SMNVEV (reference sequence). The CDR3 DNA follows: TGTGCCAGCAGTACTATGGACAGGGTTATGAGTCCCTACGAGCAGTACTTC. Translated, it gives CASSTMDRVMSPYEQYF.

The chain employs TRBV7-8 and TRBJ2-3, with TRBD2 identical over 7 bases. J was trimmed by 4 bases and V by 6 bases; bases with no gene match: 7. Germline-derived CDR1 and CDR2 are SGHVS and FQNEAQ. The CDR3 totals 14 residues. The CDR3 sequence: CASSRAGTADTQYF. In DNA, the CDR3 is TGTGCCAGCAGTCGAGCGGGAACGGCAGATACGCAGTATTTT.

This chain links TRBV5-1 with TRBJ1-6, with TRBD1 identical over 7 bases. There are 16 residues in the CDR3. CDR1 is SGHRS and CDR2 is YFSETQ in the germline V gene. The V gene end was trimmed by 3 bases and the J gene end by 8 bases; junction bases not matched to a gene: 11. The CDR3 DNA follows: TGCGCCAGCAGCTGGGGGACAGACCCATTTTATTCACCCCTCCACTTT. This sequence encodes CASSWGTDPFYSPLHF. Full variable domain (missing parts from reference TRBV5-1 and TRBJ1-6): KAGVTQTPRYLIKTRGQQVTLSCSPISGHRSVSWYQQTPGQGLQFLFEYFSETQRNKGNFPGRFSGRQFSNSRSEMNVSTLELGDSALYLCASSWGTDPFYSPLHFGNGTRLTVT.

The chain employs TRBV27 and TRBJ2-3; 12 bases map to TRBD2. With V trimmed by 3 bases and J by 4 bases, 5 bases remained unmatched. The CDR3 loop spans 16 amino acids. Germline values: CDR1 MNHEY, CDR2 SMNVEV (reference sequence). The CDR3 sequence: CASSFPASGRADTQYF. The CDR3 DNA is TGTGCCAGCAGTTTTCCGGCTAGCGGGAGGGCAGATACGCAGTATTTT.

This clone was counted a few times. The chain employs TRBV19 and TRBJ1-2; perhaps TRBD1 as D (5 bases). Germline V gene sequence: CDR1 LNHDA, CDR2 SQIVND (reference sequence). Trimming cost V 3 bases and J 8 bases, with 10 bases left between them. The CDR3 consists of 12 residues. This CDR3 is CASSIGARGYTF. For the CDR3, the DNA is TGTGCCAGTAGTATTGGGGCTCGGGGCTACACCTTC.

This clone was detected only a few times. The rearrangement uses TRBV6-2 or TRBV6-3 and TRBJ2-2; possible D gene TRBD2, 6 bases. The CDR3 extends over 16 amino acids. V shed 4 bases and J shed 3 bases, with 15 bases lying between them. The germline CDR1 and CDR2 sequences are MNHEY and SVGEGT. The CDR3 loop reads CASSLGGGLHTGELFF. DNA of the CDR3: TGTGCCAGCAGTTTGGGGGGAGGACTGCACACCGGGGAGCTGTTTTTT.

The chain has TRBV18 and TRBJ2-2, with 14 bases matching TRBD2. Germline CDR1 KGHSH, CDR2 LQKENI. The length of the CDR3 is 18 residues. V was clipped by 2 bases and J by 3 bases; unmatched bases: 5. The CDR3 DNA reads as TGTGCCAGCTCACCAGTGACTAGCGGGAGGGTCGACACCGGGGAGCTGTTTTTT. The encoded protein is CASSPVTSGRVDTGELFF. Filled out from reference TRBV18 and TRBJ2-2, the complete variable domain reads NAGVMQNPRHLVRRRGQEARLRCSPMKGHSHVYWYRQLPEEGLKFMVYLQKENIIDESGMPKERFSAEFPKEGPSILRIQQVVRGDSAAYFCASSPVTSGRVDTGELFFGEGSRLTVL.

CDR3 sequence reads: CASSLGGVKNIQYF. The CDR3, as DNA: TGTGCCAGCAGTTTAGGGGGAGTCAAAAACATTCAGTACTTC. The V gene is TRBV28, the J gene TRBJ2-4; the D call may be TRBD1 or TRBD2 (5 bases each). Germline CDR1 MDHEN, CDR2 SYDVKM. Trimming removed 2 bases at V and 3 bases at J, with 8 bases between. This CDR3 has 14 residues. Combining the CDR3 with reference TRBV28 and TRBJ2-4 gives the whole variable domain DVKVTQSSRYLVKRTGEKVFLECVQDMDHENMFWYRQDPGLGLRLIYFSYDVKMKEKGDIPEGYSVSREKKERFSLILESASTNQTSMYLCASSLGGVKNIQYFGAGTRLSVL.

The chain combines TRBV27 with TRBJ2-4; D might be TRBD1 (6 bases). From germline, CDR1 is MNHEY and CDR2 SMNVEV (reference sequence). V was trimmed by 6 bases and J by 6 bases, leaving 15 bases between them. This CDR3 comprises 14 residues. CDR3 residues: CASRGQGRGNIQYF. CDR3 nucleotides: TGTGCCAGCAGGGGGCAGGGGCGAGGAAACATTCAGTACTTC.

The CDR3: CASSLAPGIYNEQFF. CDR3 coding DNA: TGTGCCAGCAGCTTAGCTCCAGGGATCTACAATGAGCAGTTCTTC. The J gene is TRBJ2-1, the V gene TRBV7-7; D may be TRBD1 (5 bases). CDR3 length: 15 amino acids. V was pared by 0 bases and J by 3 bases, with 9 bases between. CDR1 and CDR2 (germline): SSHAT, FNYEAQ (reference sequence).

The CDR3 bases are TGTGCCAGCAGCTTATATGCGAGCACAGATACGCAGTATTTT. Residues: CASSLYASTDTQYF. This chain joins TRBV11-2 and TRBJ2-3; D unclear. Germline loops: CDR1 SGHAT, CDR2 FQNNGV. The ends were cut back, 2 bases at V and 0 bases at J, with 6 bases in the middle. The CDR3 length is 14 residues.

The V and J genes are TRBV11-1 and TRBJ2-1; 13 bases are shared with TRBD2. CDR3 size: 16 residues. Germline trimming cut 0 bases from V and 4 bases from J; bases unmatched to any gene: 0. Germline CDR1 is SGHAT and CDR2 is FQDESV (reference sequence). CDR3 sequence (DNA): TGTGCCAGCAGCTTAGCGGGACTAGCGGGGTACAATGAGCAGTTCTTC. As protein: CASSLAGLAGYNEQFF.

The chain joins TRBV10-3 to TRBJ1-1; D is uncertain. Trimming shortened V by 11 bases and J by 0 bases, and 13 bases separated the two germline ends. This CDR3 contains 13 residues. Germline CDR1 reads ENHRY; CDR2 reads SYGVKD. The CDR3 DNA sequence: TGTGCCTCACAACAGCTCATGAACACTGAAGCTTTCTTT. Protein sequence: CASQQLMNTEAFF.

This clone was observed a few times. The gene calls are TRBV19 and TRBJ1-1; no reliable D call. The CDR3 has 15 residues. Looked up from germline, CDR1 is LNHDA and CDR2 is SQIVND (reference sequence). V lost 4 bases and J lost 0, with 12 bases in between. CDR3 sequence reads: CASSTPTGLNTEAFF. DNA of the CDR3: TGTGCCAGTAGTACACCCACTGGGCTGAACACTGAAGCTTTCTTT.

The chain links TRBV5-1 to TRBJ2-5; TRBD2 is a possible D gene (6 bases). V lost 4 bases to trimming and J lost 4 bases, with 14 bases between them. The CDR3 sequence is 14 residues long. Germline V lookup: CDR1 SGHRS, CDR2 YFSETQ. CDR3 sequence (DNA): TGCGCCAGCAGCCTACCCCTGGGGGGAGAGACCCAGTACTTC. Translated, it gives CASSLPLGGETQYF.

In its sample, this clone was seen once. The V call is TRBV6-4, the J call TRBJ2-7, with D tentatively TRBD2 (6 bases). CDR1 MRHNA and CDR2 SNTAGT come from the germline V gene. Trimming took off 5 bases at V and 2 bases at J, with 13 bases between the two ends. The CDR3 length is 14 residues. CDR3 amino acids: CASSPDGGPYEQYF. In DNA, the CDR3 is TGTGCCAGCAGTCCAGACGGGGGACCCTACGAGCAGTACTTC.

In DNA, the CDR3 is TGTGCCAGCAGCGCCAGGGATCCCACAGATACGCAGTATTTT. Protein: CASSARDPTDTQYF. The gene calls are TRBV7-2 and TRBJ2-3, with a weak D call TRBD1 (5 bases). Germline CDR1 SGHTA, CDR2 FQGNSA. The V and J ends lost 5 bases and 2 bases respectively, with 11 bases between them. This CDR3 region has 14 residues.

The V gene is TRBV5-1, the J gene TRBJ2-3; D is ambiguous. Germline-derived CDR1 and CDR2 are SGHRS and YFSETQ. Trimming shortened V by 4 bases and J by 3 bases, and 3 bases separated the two germline ends. This CDR3 contains 11 residues. CDR3 sequence (DNA): TGCGCCAGCAGCGAGACAGATACGCAGTATTTT. This translates into CASSETDTQYF.

The chain employs TRBV20-1 and TRBJ2-3; TRBD2 might be the D (6 bases). V was pared by 3 bases and J by 2 bases, with 9 bases between. CDR1 is DFQATT, CDR2 SNEGSKA, per germline (reference sequence). The CDR3 is 13 residues long. The CDR3 nucleotides are TGCAGTGCTAGTGGAGGGACCACAGATACGCAGTATTTT. Encoded protein: CSASGGTTDTQYF.

The CDR3 sequence: CATSRDRSQGRETQYF. Written as DNA, the CDR3 is TGTGCCACCAGCAGAGATCGATCGCAGGGGCGAGAGACCCAGTACTTC. V is TRBV15 and J is TRBJ2-5, with D possibly TRBD1 on 6 matching bases. Germline-derived CDR1 and CDR2 are LNHNV and YYDKDF (reference sequence). Trimming cost V 0 bases and J 4 bases, with 15 bases left between them. The CDR3 has 16 residues.